This T cell receptor beta chain was recovered during a study of cytomegalovirus exposure and HLA in healthy donors. The germline gives CDR1 SGHRS, CDR2 YFSETQ. The CDR3 runs to 13 residues. Between the trimmed V and J ends, which lost 7 bases and 0 bases, there was a span of 9 bases. In the PCR, 60 Vbeta and 13 Jbeta primers were used. Using immunoSEQ multiplex PCR, the repertoire was profiled, and TCRdb retains in-frame clones only, with some absent. The sample lists about 130,000 clones; roughly 70% were seen once. This rearrangement joins TRBV5-1 to TRBJ2-3; TRBD2 might be the D (5 bases). This receptor was obtained from a human donor in good health. Material: PBMCs. The CDR3: CASSSGSTDTQYF. The CDR3 DNA sequence: TGCGCCAGCTCCAGCGGAAGCACAGATACGCAGTATTTT. The full variable domain, rest sourced from reference TRBV5-1 and TRBJ2-3, is KAGVTQTPRYLIKTRGQQVTLSCSPISGHRSVSWYQQTPGQGLQFLFEYFSETQRNKGNFPGRFSGRQFSNSRSEMNVSTLELGDSALYLCASSSGSTDTQYFGPGTRLTVL.